This TCR beta chain comes out of a study of somatic mutations in cytotoxic T cells in rheumatoid arthritis. The CDR3 is 15 amino acids. V was clipped by 3 bases and J by 3 bases; unmatched bases: 4. Germline V gives CDR1 MNHEY, CDR2 SMNVEV (reference sequence). Sequencing used immunoSEQ multiplex PCR; TCRdb keeps in-frame clones, though not all of them. The table shows some 20,000 clones, with about 85% occurring only once. V and J are TRBV27 and TRBJ2-1; 8 nucleotides agree with TRBD2. Source material: CD8+ T cells sorted from blood. The source of this sequence is an adult with rheumatoid arthritis. CDR3 in amino acids: CASSFGGVYYNEQFF. The CDR3 DNA sequence: TGTGCCAGCAGTTTCGGGGGGGTGTACTACAATGAGCAGTTCTTC.